Below, one T cell receptor beta chain is given with its context. A Seattle source enrolled patients during active infection and followed them longitudinally. V was trimmed by 1 base and J by 4 bases, leaving 13 bases between them. Germline assignment: CDR1 MGHDK and CDR2 SYGVNS. This CDR3 is built from 15 residues. The method was immunoSEQ multiplex PCR; TCRdb's version includes in-frame clones alone and lacks a portion of them. Counted here are about 480,000 clones, around 89% occurring once; the ten biggest clones make up roughly 12%. This sample is drawn from a study of blood T cell repertoires in COVID-19. Whole-study context: The United States, Italy and Spain provided the acute and convalescent COVID-19 samples.

This clonotype was obtained from a woman aged 50 to 60 with COVID-19, enrolled during active disease. The sequenced material came from peripheral blood. The genes are TRBV25-1 and TRBJ1-1; D is possibly TRBD1 (5 bases). The CDR3 sequence: CASSESGQGGTEAFF. The CDR3 DNA reads TGTGCCAGCAGTGAATCGGGGCAGGGAGGCACTGAAGCTTTCTTT.